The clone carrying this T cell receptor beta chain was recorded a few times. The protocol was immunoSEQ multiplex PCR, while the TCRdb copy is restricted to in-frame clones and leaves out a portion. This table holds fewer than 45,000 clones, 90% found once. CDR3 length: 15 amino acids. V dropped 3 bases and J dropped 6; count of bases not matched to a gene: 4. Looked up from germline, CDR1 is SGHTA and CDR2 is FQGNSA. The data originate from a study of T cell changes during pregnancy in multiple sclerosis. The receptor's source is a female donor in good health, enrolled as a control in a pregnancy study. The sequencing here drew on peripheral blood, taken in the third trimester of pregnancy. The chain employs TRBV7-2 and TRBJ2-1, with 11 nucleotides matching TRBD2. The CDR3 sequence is CASSLLAGGGNEQFF. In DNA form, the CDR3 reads TGTGCCAGCAGCTTGCTAGCGGGAGGTGGCAATGAGCAGTTCTTC.